The clone carrying this T cell receptor beta chain was observed many times. The antigen remains unidentified. Template amounts of about 270 ng DNA, tens of thousands of T cell genomes, were employed in unsorted PBMC replicate PCRs. Sequenced by immunoSEQ multiplex PCR; TCRdb stores in-frame clones only, minus some. The sample lists hundreds of thousands of clones, about 80% seen once, with 12% in the top ten. Germline CDR1 is SGHAT and CDR2 is FQNNGV. Trimming stripped 5 bases from V and 7 bases from J, with 18 bases between. The CDR3 consists of 14 residues. The data stem from a study of shared clonotypes between healthy human individuals. The wider study: Ranging from 18 to 49 in age, donors were two women and a few men.

Broader study findings: Few donors limited the genetic and exposure-history diversity represented.

The receptor was derived from a middle-aged woman in good health. Some clones in this sample may be carry-over from other donors' samples. Sequencing input: PBMCs. The V and J genes are TRBV11-2 and TRBJ2-7; no firm D call. The CDR3 DNA follows: TGTGCCAGCAGCCCTACCCCTGAAGTGGGTGAGCAGTACTTC. Translated, it gives CASSPTPEVGEQYF.